This TCR beta chain emerged from a study of shared T cell receptors in the human thymus. The CDR3 has 13 residues. V was clipped by 8 bases and J by 7 bases; unmatched bases: 8. In germline, CDR1 is WNHNN, CDR2 SYGVQD (reference sequence). Method: immunoSEQ multiplex PCR; TCRdb's copy keeps in-frame clones and lacks some. The sample lists 700,000 or so clones; 75% to 90% were seen once. In addition, the sample was reused for a study of human thymus T cells. From that report: Corrective surgery for congenital heart defects was being performed on the healthy Finnish infants who served as donors. The study used thymus tissue resected during corrective heart surgery. Within thymic and blood repertoires, V and J gene usage appeared to be biased.

This chain joins TRBV10-1 and TRBJ2-1, with 7 bases identical to TRBD1. Sequencing was performed on thymocytes. This TCR was recovered from a girl in the first two years of life with a congenital heart defect. The CDR3: CASQTGLGNEQFF. CDR3 in DNA: TGCGCCAGCCAGACAGGGCTGGGGAATGAGCAGTTCTTC.